What follows are 20 T cell receptor beta chains derived from one specimen sequenced in a study of Ad26.COV2.S vaccination and SARS-CoV-2 variants. Profiling relied on immunoSEQ multiplex PCR, and the TCRdb table lists in-frame clones only, not all of them. The repertoire holds some 350,000 clones, with roughly 88% as singletons. Treatment of the sample: over 15 received Ad26.COV2.S at low or high dose, single or two shots; 5 received placebo; per-sample allocation not given. Specimen acquisition occurred on day 63 following the initial vaccine or placebo injection. The source was peripheral blood, collected in a trial of Ad26.COV2.S vaccine versus placebo. Receptors originate from a person aged 18-60 years who received the Ad26.COV2.S COVID-19 vaccine or a placebo.

V usage is TRBV3-1 (or the pseudogene TRBV3-2) and J usage is TRBJ2-3, with TRBD2 matching over 11 bases. CDR1 LGHDT and CDR2 YNNKEL come from the germline V gene (reference sequence). The junction had 6 bases not matched to a gene; V was cut back by 4 bases and J by 3 bases. The CDR3 totals 16 residues. The DNA of the CDR3 is TGTGCCAGCAGCCCCCCCCGACTAGCGGGAACAGATACGCAGTATTTT. It yields the protein CASSPPRLAGTDTQYF.

The rearrangement joins TRBV3-1 (or the pseudogene TRBV3-2) to TRBJ2-7, with TRBD1 as a possible D gene (5 bases). Trimming removed 3 bases at V and 7 bases at J, with 7 bases between. The CDR3 contains 11 residues. The germline V gene has CDR1 LGHDT and CDR2 YNNKEL (reference sequence). The CDR3 sequence: CASSHTGEQYF. In nucleotides, the CDR3 is TGTGCCAGCAGCCACACAGGAGAGCAGTACTTC.

About this clone: Additional DNA sequences in this sample encode the identical CDR3. V gene TRBV19 combines with J gene TRBJ2-1, with D possibly matching TRBD2 (5 bases). The V end lost 1 base, the J end lost 0 bases, and 7 bases lay between the germline ends. Looked up from germline, CDR1 is LNHDA and CDR2 is SQIVND (reference sequence). The CDR3 spans 15 residues. The CDR3 loop reads CASSIAGSSYNEQFF. DNA for the CDR3: TGTGCCAGTAGTATAGCGGGGAGCTCCTACAATGAGCAGTTCTTC.

The chain couples TRBV9 to TRBJ2-1; D tentatively fits TRBD1 or TRBD2 (5 bases each). CDR3 size: 15 residues. In germline, CDR1 is SGDLS, CDR2 YYNGEE. Trimming pared 4 bases from V and 4 bases from J, leaving 15 bases between. CDR3 region: CASSSEGRYYNEQFF. Here the CDR3 DNA reads TGTGCCAGCAGCTCCGAGGGACGGTATTACAATGAGCAGTTCTTC.

The V call is TRBV9, the J call TRBJ2-1; D is undetermined. The V end was cut by 0 bases, the J end by 6 bases, with 13 bases between. This CDR3 is built from 15 residues. Per the germline V gene, CDR1 is SGDLS and CDR2 is YYNGEE. In nucleotides, the CDR3 is TGTGCCAGCAGCGTAGACCCCTTTTTGGGCAATGAGCAGTTCTTC. Its translation: CASSVDPFLGNEQFF.

The rearrangement joins TRBV6-2 or TRBV6-3 to TRBJ2-7, with 15 bases that match TRBD2. Germline values: CDR1 MNHEY, CDR2 SVGEGT. The CDR3 totals 13 residues. The V gene end was trimmed by 2 bases and the J gene end by 12 bases; junction bases not matched to a gene: 2. CDR3 bases: TGTGCCAGCAGTTACGGGACTAGCGGGAGGTTGTACGTC. Residues: CASSYGTSGRLYV.

This clone was detected once. This chain links TRBV24-1 with TRBJ1-2; TRBD1 aligns across 7 bases. CDR1 and CDR2 (germline): KGHDR, SFDVKD. This CDR3 region has 16 residues. Germline trimming cut 1 base from V and 8 bases from J; bases unmatched to any gene: 12. DNA of the CDR3: TGTGCCACCAGTGATTTAAAGATGAGGGGGCTGGAGGGCTACACCTTC. Its translation is CATSDLKMRGLEGYTF.

Worth noting for this clone: The identical CDR3 is also encoded by other nucleotide sequences in the sample. The rearrangement joins TRBV7-2 to TRBJ2-5; 11 positions match TRBD2. The germline V gene encodes CDR1 SGHTA and CDR2 FQGNSA. The CDR3 contains 16 residues. V lost 0 bases and J lost 1; bases outside the gene matches: 1. DNA for the CDR3: TGTGCCAGCAGCTTAGCGCTAGCGGGGGGCCAAGAGACCCAGTACTTC. Amino acids: CASSLALAGGQETQYF.

This clone occurred once. The genes are TRBV11-3 and TRBJ2-2; D is possibly TRBD2 (6 bases). The CDR3 length is 15 residues. V was trimmed by 4 bases and J by 7 bases, leaving 16 bases between them. Looked up from germline, CDR1 is SGHNT and CDR2 is YENEEA. Here the CDR3 DNA reads TGTGCCAGCAGCTCCTGGGAGGATAAGGGCGGGGAGCTGTTTTTT. It translates to CASSSWEDKGGELFF.

This chain connects TRBV7-9 to TRBJ1-3; D may be TRBD1 (5 bases). CDR1 and CDR2 from the germline V gene are SEHNR and FQNEAQ (reference sequence). Deletions cut 3 bases from V and 2 bases from J, with 11 bases between. The CDR3 totals 15 residues. The CDR3 sequence: CASSFGAGAGNTIYF. The CDR3 coding sequence is TGTGCCAGCAGCTTCGGGGCCGGGGCTGGAAACACCATATATTTT. The full variable domain, in which reference TRBV7-9 and TRBJ1-3 provide the parts outside the CDR3, is DTGVSQNPRHKITKRGQNVTFRCDPISEHNRLYWYRQTLGQGPEFLTYFQNEAQLEKSRLLSDRFSAERPKGSFSTLEIQRTEQGDSAMYLCASSFGAGAGNTIYFGEGSWLTVV.

The chain carries TRBV27 and TRBJ2-7; possibly TRBD2 for D (5 bases). There are 14 residues in the CDR3. The V gene lost 5 bases and the J gene lost 3 bases, with 14 bases spanning the gap. Germline V gene lookup returns CDR1 MNHEY and CDR2 SMNVEV (reference sequence). CDR3 amino acids: CASSPPPGIYEQYF. The CDR3 DNA sequence: TGTGCCAGCAGTCCACCCCCGGGGATCTACGAGCAGTACTTC.

This clone was seen only once. V and J are TRBV23-1 and TRBJ2-1, with 8 bases that match TRBD2. TRBV23-1 is assigned to the ORF class and has an uncertain function. V was clipped by 4 bases and J by 7 bases; unmatched bases: 3. This CDR3 has 13 amino acids. The CDR3 DNA reads as TGCGCCAGCAGTCGGGCTAGCGGGAATGAGCAGTTCTTC. Its translation: CASSRASGNEQFF.

The chain has TRBV2 and TRBJ2-1; a weak D match, TRBD2 (5 bases). The CDR3 has 15 residues. Germline V CDR1 and CDR2: SNHLY, FYNNEI. Trimming cost V 4 bases and J 0 bases, with 10 bases left between them. CDR3 sequence reads: CASSAEGPSYNEQFF. In nucleotides, the CDR3 is TGTGCCAGCAGTGCAGAGGGCCCCTCCTACAATGAGCAGTTCTTC.

V usage is TRBV4-3 and J usage is TRBJ2-1; 12 bases are shared with TRBD2. This CDR3 is 15 amino acids long. The V gene's germline CDR1 is LGHNA and CDR2 YSLEER. Trimming cost V 4 bases and J 8 bases; bases outside gene matches: 6. The CDR3 nucleotides read TGCGCCAGCAGCCCCGGACTAGCGGGACGCTATGAGCAGTTCTTC. Its protein is CASSPGLAGRYEQFF.

This chain uses TRBV9 with TRBJ1-2; maybe TRBD1 (6 bases). Trimming left V 6 bases short and J 4 bases short, with 16 bases between. The CDR3 length is 14 residues. In germline, CDR1 is SGDLS, CDR2 YYNGEE. The CDR3 region is CASTTGRGTYGYTF. The CDR3 coding sequence is TGTGCCAGCACCACGGGCAGGGGCACCTATGGCTACACCTTC.

V gene TRBV7-9 combines with J gene TRBJ2-2; tentative D call: TRBD2 (6 bases). The V end was cut by 6 bases, the J end by 2 bases, with 13 bases between. Germline CDR1 SEHNR, CDR2 FQNEAQ (reference sequence). The CDR3 is 15 residues long. CDR3 sequence: CASRPGLPNTGELFF. CDR3 sequence (DNA): TGTGCCAGCAGACCAGGACTACCTAACACCGGGGAGCTGTTTTTT.

The chain couples TRBV9 to TRBJ1-5; a possible D gene is TRBD1 (6 bases). Germline CDR1 SGDLS, CDR2 YYNGEE. The CDR3 is 15 amino acids. The ends were cut back, 0 bases at V and 1 base at J, with 8 bases in the middle. The CDR3 is CASSVGGQSNQPQHF. CDR3 DNA: TGTGCCAGCAGCGTAGGAGGACAGAGCAATCAGCCCCAGCATTTT.

The chain uses TRBV19 and TRBJ1-2, with unresolved D. The germline gives CDR1 LNHDA, CDR2 SQIVND (reference sequence). The CDR3 contains 12 residues. V shed 5 bases and J shed 3 bases, with 7 bases lying between them. In DNA, the CDR3 is TGTGCCAGTAGTGACGGTCACTATGGCTACACCTTC. The encoded protein is CASSDGHYGYTF.

V gene TRBV27 combines with J gene TRBJ1-2; D gene ambiguous. From germline, CDR1 is MNHEY and CDR2 SMNVEV (reference sequence). V lost 7 bases to trimming and J lost 6 bases, with 12 bases between them. The CDR3 spans 12 residues. CDR3 amino acids: CASKTAANGYTF. Written as DNA, the CDR3 is TGTGCCAGCAAAACCGCGGCGAATGGCTACACCTTC.

The DNA of the CDR3 is TGTGCCAGCAGCTTAAAAGGGGGGCATGAGCAGTTCTTC. It yields the protein CASSLKGGHEQFF. The chain uses TRBV7-2 and TRBJ2-1; either TRBD1 or TRBD2 may fit D (6 bases each). Looked up from germline, CDR1 is SGHTA and CDR2 is FQGNSA. The CDR3 extends over 13 amino acids. Trimming removed 2 bases at V and 8 bases at J, with 10 bases between.